These 14 T cell receptor beta chains came from one sample sequenced in a study of CD8 T cells in Susac syndrome. The RNA, about 0.45 to 1 ug, was put through reverse transcription using random hexamers. TCRdb fed the immunoSEQ multiplex PCR reads into MiXCR, producing one record per CDR3 protein. The sample shows roughly 200,000 distinct CDR3 sequences, 85% to 95% of them seen only once. Sample: CD4+ T cells from PBMCs. The receptors come from a human donor with multiple sclerosis.

The gene calls are TRBV7-3 and TRBJ1-1; possibly TRBD1 for D (5 bases). CDR1 is SGHTA, CDR2 FQGTGA, per germline. V shed 1 base and J shed 5 bases, with 11 bases lying between them. The CDR3 loop spans 14 amino acids. The CDR3 reads CASSLIGERTEAFF. The CDR3 region has the DNA TGTGCCAGCAGCTTAATAGGGGAGAGGACTGAAGCTTTCTTT.

A remark on this clonotype: The missing conserved phenylalanine or tryptophan at the end of this CDR3 makes a read error likely. The V gene is TRBV29-1, the J gene TRBJ1-5; no clear D gene. The CDR3 totals 13 residues. Trimming pared 4 bases from V and 5 bases from J, leaving 12 bases between. Germline CDR1 reads SQVTM; CDR2 reads ANQGSEA. The CDR3 DNA reads TGCAGCGTTGCGATAGGTCCCGATCAGCCCCAGCATTTG. As protein: CSVAIGPDQPQHL.

This chain connects TRBV25-1 to TRBJ1-2; TRBD1 agrees at 7 bases. CDR3 length equals 13 residues. V trimming: 3 bases; J trimming: 8 bases; junction bases outside the gene matches: 6. Germline loops: CDR1 MGHDK, CDR2 SYGVNS. This CDR3 reads CASSERQGGGYTF. The CDR3 nucleotides are TGTGCCAGCAGTGAGCGACAGGGCGGGGGCTACACCTTC.

This clonotype was seen once. The gene calls are TRBV20-1 and TRBJ1-5; D not certain. V lost 5 bases and J 5 bases, leaving 7 bases between the germline ends. The CDR3 length is 11 residues. Germline CDR1 and CDR2: DFQATT and SNEGSKA (reference sequence). In nucleotides, the CDR3 is TGCAGTGCTGGCCGCGATCAGCCCCAGCATTTT. Residues: CSAGRDQPQHF.

In DNA, the CDR3 is TGTGCCAGCGGCCGGGGCGGGGGCACAGATACGCAGTATTTT. This sequence encodes CASGRGGGTDTQYF. The chain combines TRBV7-3 with TRBJ2-3, with D possibly TRBD2 on 6 matching bases. Trimming shortened V by 8 bases and J by 1 base, and 13 bases separated the two germline ends. In germline, CDR1 is SGHTA, CDR2 FQGTGA. The CDR3 has 14 residues.

The chain has TRBV9 and TRBJ1-1; D gene unclear. Germline V gene sequence: CDR1 SGDLS, CDR2 YYNGEE. The V end was cut by 3 bases, the J end by 3 bases, with 12 bases between. This CDR3 region has 14 residues. In DNA form, the CDR3 reads TGTGCCAGCAGCGCCCAGTGGGTTGACACTGAAGCTTTCTTT. Amino acid sequence: CASSAQWVDTEAFF.

This chain connects TRBV25-1 to TRBJ2-1; D is uncertain. V lost 3 bases and J 0 bases, leaving 9 bases between the germline ends. The CDR3 contains 15 residues. Germline CDR1 is MGHDK and CDR2 is SYGVNS. Here the CDR3 DNA reads TGTGCCAGCAGTGATGTACAGAGCTCCTACAATGAGCAGTTCTTC. The encoded protein is CASSDVQSSYNEQFF.

The table lists this clonotype with a few counts. The gene calls are TRBV20-1 and TRBJ1-4; D might be TRBD1 (6 bases). Per germline, CDR1 DFQATT and CDR2 SNEGSKA (reference sequence). The CDR3 totals 13 residues. V was clipped by 4 bases and J by 5 bases, with 11 bases between them. CDR3: CSAKQGGNEKLFF. The CDR3, as DNA: TGCAGTGCTAAACAGGGAGGGAATGAAAAACTGTTTTTT.

The CDR3 here is CASSPLVGGEQYF. The CDR3, as DNA: TGTGCCAGCAGCCCCTTGGTGGGAGGCGAGCAGTACTTC. J is TRBJ2-7 and V is TRBV3-1; maybe TRBD2 (6 bases). The V end was cut by 4 bases, the J end by 6 bases, with 13 bases between. The germline gives CDR1 LGHDT, CDR2 YNNKEL (reference sequence). This CDR3 has 13 residues.

This clonotype was observed once. The gene calls are TRBV7-9 and TRBJ2-6; D call uncertain. V was trimmed by 7 bases and J by 0 bases, leaving 1 base between them. The CDR3 has 12 amino acids. Germline assignment: CDR1 SEHNR and CDR2 FQNEAQ (reference sequence). CDR3 amino acids: CASTSGANVLTF. DNA for the CDR3: TGTGCCAGCACCTCTGGGGCCAACGTCCTGACTTTC.

This chain links TRBV12-5 with TRBJ1-4; 7 bases match TRBD1. Trimming took 1 base from V and 6 from J; bases not matched to a gene: 5. The CDR3 is made up of 15 amino acids. Germline V lookup: CDR1 LGHNT, CDR2 FRNRAP. CDR3 residues: CASGLGQGRDEKLFF. DNA of the CDR3: TGTGCTAGTGGTTTGGGACAGGGCCGGGATGAAAAACTGTTTTTT.

The V and J genes are TRBV20-1 and TRBJ2-7; TRBD2 agrees at 8 bases. The germline CDR1 and CDR2 sequences are DFQATT and SNEGSKA (reference sequence). The V gene end was trimmed by 5 bases and the J gene end by 5 bases; junction bases not matched to a gene: 5. The CDR3 contains 12 residues. DNA of the CDR3: TGCAGTGCTGGCCCGCGGGGGGACGAGCAGTACTTC. Translated, it gives CSAGPRGDEQYF.

The chain is built from TRBV27 and TRBJ1-1; D unclear. V lost 5 bases and J 3 bases, leaving 13 bases between the germline ends. This CDR3 is built from 14 residues. Looked up from germline, CDR1 is MNHEY and CDR2 is SMNVEV (reference sequence). The DNA of the CDR3 is TGTGCCAGCAGTCCTGGAAGCGCGGACACTGAAGCTTTCTTT. Its protein is CASSPGSADTEAFF.

V is TRBV7-2 and J is TRBJ2-5; 7 bases agree with TRBD1. The V gene's germline CDR1 is SGHTA and CDR2 FQGNSA. Trimming cost V 4 bases and J 7 bases; bases outside gene matches: 12. The CDR3 spans 15 residues. This CDR3 is CASSSQLKGASTQYF. The CDR3 nucleotides read TGTGCCAGCAGCTCGCAATTGAAGGGGGCATCGACCCAGTACTTC.